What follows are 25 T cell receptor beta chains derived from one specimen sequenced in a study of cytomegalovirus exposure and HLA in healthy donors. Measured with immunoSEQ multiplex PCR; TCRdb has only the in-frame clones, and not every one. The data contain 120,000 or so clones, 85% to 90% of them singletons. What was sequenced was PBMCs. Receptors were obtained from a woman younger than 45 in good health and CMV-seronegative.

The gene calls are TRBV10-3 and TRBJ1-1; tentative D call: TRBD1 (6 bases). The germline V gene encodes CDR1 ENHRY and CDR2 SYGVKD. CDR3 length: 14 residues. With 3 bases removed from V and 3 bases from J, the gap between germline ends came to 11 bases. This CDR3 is CAISDQGSDTEAFF. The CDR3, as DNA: TGTGCCATCAGTGACCAGGGGTCGGACACTGAAGCTTTCTTT.

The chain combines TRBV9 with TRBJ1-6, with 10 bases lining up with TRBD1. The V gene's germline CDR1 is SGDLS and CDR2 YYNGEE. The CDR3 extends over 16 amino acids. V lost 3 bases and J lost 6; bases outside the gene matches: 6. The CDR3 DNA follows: TGTGCCAGCAGCGGCGGGACAGGGGCCCGTAATTCACCCCTCCACTTT. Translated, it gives CASSGGTGARNSPLHF.

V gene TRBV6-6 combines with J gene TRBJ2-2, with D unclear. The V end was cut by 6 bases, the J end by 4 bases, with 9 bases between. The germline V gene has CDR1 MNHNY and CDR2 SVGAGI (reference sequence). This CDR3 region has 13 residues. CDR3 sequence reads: CASSPFSTGELFF. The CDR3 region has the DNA TGTGCCAGCAGCCCGTTCAGCACCGGGGAGCTGTTTTTT.

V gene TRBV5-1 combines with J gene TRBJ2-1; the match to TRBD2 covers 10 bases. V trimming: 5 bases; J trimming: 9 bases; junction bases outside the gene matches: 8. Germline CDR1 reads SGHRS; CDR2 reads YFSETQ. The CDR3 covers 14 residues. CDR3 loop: CASRSTSGVVEQFF. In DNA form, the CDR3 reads TGCGCCAGCAGATCTACTAGCGGGGTGGTTGAGCAGTTCTTC.

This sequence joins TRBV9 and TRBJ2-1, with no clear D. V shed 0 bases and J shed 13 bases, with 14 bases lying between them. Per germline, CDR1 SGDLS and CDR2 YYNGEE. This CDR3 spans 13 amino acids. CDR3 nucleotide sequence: TGTGCCAGCAGCGTAGCTAATGGTACCCCCCAGTTCTTC. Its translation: CASSVANGTPQFF. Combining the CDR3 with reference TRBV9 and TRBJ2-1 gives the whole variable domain DSGVTQTPKHLITATGQRVTLRCSPRSGDLSVYWYQQSLDQGLQFLIQYYNGEERAKGNILERFSAQQFPDLHSELNLSSLELGDSALYFCASSVANGTPQFFGPGTRLTVL.

The CDR3 DNA sequence: TGTGCCAGCAGGACTAGCGGGGGAAGCACAGATACGCAGTATTTT. Translation gives CASRTSGGSTDTQYF. V usage is TRBV5-4 and J usage is TRBJ2-3; 12 bases align to TRBD2. Germline-derived CDR1 and CDR2 are SGHNT and YYREEE (reference sequence). Trimming removed 5 bases from V and 0 bases from J; junction bases left unmatched: 1. This CDR3 contains 15 residues. Full variable domain (outside the CDR3, taken from reference TRBV5-4 and TRBJ2-3): ETGVTQSPTHLIKTRGQQVTLRCSSQSGHNTVSWYQQALGQGPQFIFQYYREEENGRGNFPPRFSGLQFPNYSSELNVNALELDDSALYLCASRTSGGSTDTQYFGPGTRLTVL.

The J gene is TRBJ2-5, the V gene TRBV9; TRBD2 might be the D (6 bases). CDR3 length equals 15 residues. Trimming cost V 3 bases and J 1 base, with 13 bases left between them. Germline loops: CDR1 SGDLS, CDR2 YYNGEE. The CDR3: CASSAPAGGQETQYF. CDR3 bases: TGTGCCAGCAGCGCCCCGGCCGGGGGCCAAGAGACCCAGTACTTC.

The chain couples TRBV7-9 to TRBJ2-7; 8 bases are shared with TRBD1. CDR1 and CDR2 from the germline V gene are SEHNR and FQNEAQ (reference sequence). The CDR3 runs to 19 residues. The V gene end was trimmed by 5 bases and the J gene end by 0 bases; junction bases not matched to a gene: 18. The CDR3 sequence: CASSPGLIPGQGLSYEQYF. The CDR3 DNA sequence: TGTGCCAGCAGCCCGGGACTCATACCAGGACAGGGTCTCTCCTACGAGCAGTACTTC.

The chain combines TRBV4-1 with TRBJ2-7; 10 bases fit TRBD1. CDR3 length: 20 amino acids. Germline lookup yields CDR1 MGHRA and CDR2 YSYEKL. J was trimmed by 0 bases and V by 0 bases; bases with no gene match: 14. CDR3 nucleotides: TGCGCCAGCAGCCAAGATGACAGGGGGCGACCCATGTCTCACTCCTACGAGCAGTACTTC. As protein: CASSQDDRGRPMSHSYEQYF.

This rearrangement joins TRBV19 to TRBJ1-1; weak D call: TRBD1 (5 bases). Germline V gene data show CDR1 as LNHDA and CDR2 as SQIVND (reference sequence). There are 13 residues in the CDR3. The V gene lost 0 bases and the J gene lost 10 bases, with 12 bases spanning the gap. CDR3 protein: CASSIEKGAGAFF. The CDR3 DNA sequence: TGTGCCAGTAGTATAGAGAAAGGGGCAGGAGCTTTCTTT.

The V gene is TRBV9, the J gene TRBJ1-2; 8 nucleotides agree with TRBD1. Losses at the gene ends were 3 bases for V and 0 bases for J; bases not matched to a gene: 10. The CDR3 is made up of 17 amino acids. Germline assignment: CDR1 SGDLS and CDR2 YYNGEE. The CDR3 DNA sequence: TGTGCCAGCAGCGCCGCCTCAGGGGGCCTTGCTAACTATGGCTACACCTTC. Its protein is CASSAASGGLANYGYTF. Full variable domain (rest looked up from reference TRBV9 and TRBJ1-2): DSGVTQTPKHLITATGQRVTLRCSPRSGDLSVYWYQQSLDQGLQFLIQYYNGEERAKGNILERFSAQQFPDLHSELNLSSLELGDSALYFCASSAASGGLANYGYTFGSGTRLTVV.

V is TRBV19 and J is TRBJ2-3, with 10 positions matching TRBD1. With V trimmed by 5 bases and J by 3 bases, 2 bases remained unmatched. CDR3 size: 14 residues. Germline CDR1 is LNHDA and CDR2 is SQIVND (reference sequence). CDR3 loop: CASSGTGETDTQYF. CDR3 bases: TGTGCCAGTAGTGGGACAGGGGAAACAGATACGCAGTATTTT.

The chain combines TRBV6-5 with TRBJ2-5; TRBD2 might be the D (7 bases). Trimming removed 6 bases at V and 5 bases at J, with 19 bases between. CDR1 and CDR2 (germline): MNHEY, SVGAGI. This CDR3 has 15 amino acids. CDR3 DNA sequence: TGTGCCAGCAGCCCCCCTCGCGGGGGCGCGGAGACCCAGTACTTC. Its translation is CASSPPRGGAETQYF.

The CDR3 DNA sequence: TGTGCCAGCAGCTTAGGGTGGACAGGGTACACAGATACGCAGTATTTT. This translates into CASSLGWTGYTDTQYF. The rearrangement links TRBV7-6 to TRBJ2-3; 8 nucleotides match TRBD1. Germline loops: CDR1 SGHVS, CDR2 FNYEAQ. This CDR3 has 16 residues. The ends lost 1 base at V and 2 bases at J; junction bases unmatched: 5. Full variable domain (outside the CDR3, taken from reference TRBV7-6 and TRBJ2-3): GAGVSQSPRYKVTKRGQDVALRCDPISGHVSLYWYRQALGQGPEFLTYFNYEAQQDKSGLPNDRFSAERPEGSISTLTIQRTEQRDSAMYRCASSLGWTGYTDTQYFGPGTRLTVL.

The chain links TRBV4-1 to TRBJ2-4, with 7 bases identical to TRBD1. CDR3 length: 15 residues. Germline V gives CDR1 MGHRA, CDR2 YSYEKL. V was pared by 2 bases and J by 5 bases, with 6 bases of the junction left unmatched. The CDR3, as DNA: TGCGCCAGCAGCCAACCTACCACAGGGGAAAACATTCAGTACTTC. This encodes CASSQPTTGENIQYF.

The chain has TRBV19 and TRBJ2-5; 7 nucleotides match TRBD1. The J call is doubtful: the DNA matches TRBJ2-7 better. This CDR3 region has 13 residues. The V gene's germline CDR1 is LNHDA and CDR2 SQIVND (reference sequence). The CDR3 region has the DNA TGTGCCAGTACCGGGGACAGCTCCTACGAGCAGTACTTC. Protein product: CASTGDSSYEQYF.

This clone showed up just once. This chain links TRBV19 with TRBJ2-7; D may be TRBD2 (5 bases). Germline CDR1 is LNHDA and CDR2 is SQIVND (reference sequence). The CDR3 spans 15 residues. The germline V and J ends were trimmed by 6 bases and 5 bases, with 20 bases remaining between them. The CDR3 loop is CASSYILSFGNEQYF. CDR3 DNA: TGTGCCAGTAGCTATATATTGAGTTTCGGGAACGAGCAGTACTTC.

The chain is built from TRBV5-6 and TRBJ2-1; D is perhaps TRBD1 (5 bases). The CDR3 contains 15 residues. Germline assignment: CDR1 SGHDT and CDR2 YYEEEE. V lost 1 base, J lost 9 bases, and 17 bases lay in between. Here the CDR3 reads CASSLWVGQGGEQFF. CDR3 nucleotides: TGTGCCAGCAGCTTGTGGGTTGGCCAGGGCGGTGAGCAGTTCTTC.

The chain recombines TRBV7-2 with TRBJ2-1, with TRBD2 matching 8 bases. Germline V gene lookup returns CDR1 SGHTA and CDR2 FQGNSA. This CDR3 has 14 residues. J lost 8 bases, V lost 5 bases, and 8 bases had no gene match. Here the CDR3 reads CASSPGTRPDEQFF. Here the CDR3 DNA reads TGTGCCAGCAGCCCGGGGACTAGGCCCGATGAGCAGTTCTTC.

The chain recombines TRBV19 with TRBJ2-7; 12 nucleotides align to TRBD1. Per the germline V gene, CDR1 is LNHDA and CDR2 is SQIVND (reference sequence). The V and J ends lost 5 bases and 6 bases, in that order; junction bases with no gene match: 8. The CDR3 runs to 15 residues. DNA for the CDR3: TGTGCCAGTAGTGTGCCGGGGACAGGGGGCCGCGAGCAGTACTTC. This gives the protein CASSVPGTGGREQYF.

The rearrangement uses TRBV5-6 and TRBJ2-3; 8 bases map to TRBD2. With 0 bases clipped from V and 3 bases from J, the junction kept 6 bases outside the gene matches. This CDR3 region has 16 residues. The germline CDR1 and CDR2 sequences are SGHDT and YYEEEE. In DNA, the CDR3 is TGTGCCAGCAGCTTGGCCGGGGGGGCTGGGACAGATACGCAGTATTTT. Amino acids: CASSLAGGAGTDTQYF.

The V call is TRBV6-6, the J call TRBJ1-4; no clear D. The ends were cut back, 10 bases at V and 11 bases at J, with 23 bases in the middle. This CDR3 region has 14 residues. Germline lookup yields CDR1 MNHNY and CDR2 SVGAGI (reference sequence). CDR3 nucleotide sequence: TGTGCCACCACCGTCGGCGGCGCGGGAGGGAAACTGTTTTTT. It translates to CATTVGGAGGKLFF.

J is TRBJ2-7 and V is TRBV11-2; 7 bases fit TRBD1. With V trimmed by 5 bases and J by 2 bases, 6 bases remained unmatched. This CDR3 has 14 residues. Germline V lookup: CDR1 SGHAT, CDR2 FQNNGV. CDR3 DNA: TGTGCCAGCAGCCCCCGGACAGGCCCCTACGAGCAGTACTTC. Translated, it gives CASSPRTGPYEQYF.

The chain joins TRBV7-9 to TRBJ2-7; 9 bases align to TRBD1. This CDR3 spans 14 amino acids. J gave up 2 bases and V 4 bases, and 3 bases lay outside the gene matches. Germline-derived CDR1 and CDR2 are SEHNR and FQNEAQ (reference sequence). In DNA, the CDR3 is TGTGCCAGCAGCTGGAGACAGGGGGCCTACGAGCAGTACTTC. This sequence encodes CASSWRQGAYEQYF.

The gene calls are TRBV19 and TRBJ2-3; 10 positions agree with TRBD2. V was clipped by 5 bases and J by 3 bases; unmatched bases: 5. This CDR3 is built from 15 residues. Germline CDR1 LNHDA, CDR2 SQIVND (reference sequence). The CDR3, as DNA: TGTGCCAGTAGTCCACTAGCGGGGCATACAGATACGCAGTATTTT. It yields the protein CASSPLAGHTDTQYF.